This T cell receptor beta chain was sequenced for a study of blood T cell repertoires in COVID-19. CDR1 is SEHNR, CDR2 FQNEAQ, per germline (reference sequence). The CDR3 sequence is 14 residues long. Trimming took off 5 bases at V and 7 bases at J, with 14 bases between the two ends. This clone has just a few counts. This table comes from immunoSEQ multiplex PCR, and its TCRdb copy is limited to in-frame clones, with some not included. The sample lists around 200,000 clones, 70% to 90% seen once, with 20% to 25% in the top ten. This sequence was found in a man between 65 and 80 years old with active or convalescent COVID-19. This chain connects TRBV7-9 to TRBJ1-4; possibly TRBD1 for D (6 bases). Sequenced input: peripheral blood. CDR3 in DNA: TGTGCCAGCAGCGGGGGCAGGTGGAGTGAAAAACTGTTTTTT. The encoded protein is CASSGGRWSEKLFF.